What follows are 21 T cell receptor beta chains derived from one specimen sequenced in a study of cytomegalovirus exposure and HLA in healthy donors. It was with 60 Vbeta and 13 Jbeta primers that the PCR ran. The repertoire was sequenced with immunoSEQ multiplex PCR; TCRdb's copy has only in-frame clones and lacks some. The data hold approximately 180,000 clones, with around 84% observed a single time. The sample was PBMCs. The receptors originated from a young woman in good health and CMV-seronegative.

This chain uses TRBV21-1 with TRBJ2-2; the table's D gene call, TRBD2, was not cross checked with the DNA. TRBV21-1 is termed a pseudogene. The CDR3 covers 13 residues. The CDR3 reads CASRRSTTGELFF. CDR3 nucleotide sequence: TGTGCCAGCCGCCGGAGTACCACCGGGGAGCTGTTTTTT.

The V call is TRBV2, the J call TRBJ1-2; TRBD1 is a possible D gene (6 bases). V was trimmed by 6 bases and J by 2 bases, leaving 13 bases between them. Germline V gene data show CDR1 as SNHLY and CDR2 as FYNNEI. CDR3 length: 14 amino acids. Written as DNA, the CDR3 is TGTGCCAGCAGGGGAGGGGGTAGAAACTATGGCTACACCTTC. Its protein product is CASRGGGRNYGYTF.

The CDR3 is CASSFWAGGEDNEQFF. The CDR3, as DNA: TGTGCCAGCAGCTTCTGGGCGGGAGGGGAGGACAATGAGCAGTTCTTC. The genes are TRBV11-3 and TRBJ2-1, with TRBD2 matching over 9 bases. CDR3 length equals 16 residues. Germline values: CDR1 SGHNT, CDR2 YENEEA. Trimming at V came to 3 bases and at J to 5 bases, leaving 8 bases not matched to a gene.

The chain carries TRBV4-3 and TRBJ2-3; TRBD2 matches 13 bases. J gave up 1 base and V 4 bases, and 17 bases lay outside the gene matches. The CDR3 totals 21 residues. CDR1 is LGHNA, CDR2 YSLEER, per germline. CDR3 residues: CASSLRGTGVTSGRRTDTQYF. CDR3 nucleotides: TGCGCCAGCAGCCTCCGTGGGACAGGGGTGACTAGCGGGAGGCGCACAGATACGCAGTATTTT.

The J gene is TRBJ2-7, the V gene TRBV21-1; whether TRBD1, the table's D call, matches the DNA was not checked. TRBV21-1 is a pseudogene segment. The CDR3 contains 14 residues. CDR3 sequence reads: CASTTARQSYEQYF. The CDR3 nucleotides read TGTGCCAGCACCACCGCCAGACAGTCCTACGAGCAGTACTTC.

The rearrangement uses TRBV5-4 and TRBJ2-2, with 12 bases lining up with TRBD2. This CDR3 spans 16 amino acids. Germline V gene sequence: CDR1 SGHNT, CDR2 YYREEE (reference sequence). V dropped 4 bases and J dropped 4; count of bases not matched to a gene: 5. The CDR3 DNA reads as TGTGCCAGCAGCGGTCTAGCGGGAGGGGGCACCGGGGAGCTGTTTTTT. Protein sequence: CASSGLAGGGTGELFF. Filled out from reference TRBV5-4 and TRBJ2-2, the complete variable domain reads ETGVTQSPTHLIKTRGQQVTLRCSSQSGHNTVSWYQQALGQGPQFIFQYYREEENGRGNFPPRFSGLQFPNYSSELNVNALELDDSALYLCASSGLAGGGTGELFFGEGSRLTVL.

The chain joins TRBV14 to TRBJ2-5, with a tentative D call TRBD2 (6 bases). The V end lost 1 base, the J end lost 5 bases, and 14 bases lay between the germline ends. The CDR3 covers 15 residues. Germline CDR1 and CDR2: SGHDN and FVKESK. DNA of the CDR3: TGTGCCAGCAGCCAAGCGCGGGGTTGGGGGGAGACCCAGTACTTC. This gives the protein CASSQARGWGETQYF.

The V gene is TRBV2, the J gene TRBJ2-1; D remains unclear. The CDR3 covers 14 residues. CDR1 is SNHLY, CDR2 FYNNEI, per germline. Trimming stripped 7 bases from V and 0 bases from J, with 10 bases between. This CDR3 reads CASKTWSSYNEQFF. CDR3 DNA: TGTGCCAGCAAAACCTGGAGCTCCTACAATGAGCAGTTCTTC.

The rearrangement links TRBV9 to TRBJ2-1; unclear D gene. Germline CDR1 is SGDLS and CDR2 is YYNGEE. Trimming pared 2 bases from V and 5 bases from J, leaving 2 bases between. The CDR3 loop spans 11 amino acids. The CDR3 loop reads CASSVDNEQFF. The CDR3 DNA is TGTGCCAGCAGCGTCGACAATGAGCAGTTCTTC.

The table lists this clone with a few counts. Compared with germline, one end of the junction differs, possibly owing to a read error. The V and J genes are TRBV10-3 and TRBJ2-7; D not resolved. The CDR3 length is 10 residues. In germline, CDR1 is ENHRY, CDR2 SYGVKD. In DNA form, the CDR3 reads TGTGCCATCAGTGAAGGCAGGCCTATCTTC. The encoded protein is CAISEGRPIF.

For this clone: No DNA is shown, since the ends of the CDR3 on it are uncertain; the CDR3 is the one TCRdb lists. This sequence joins TRBV30 and TRBJ2-1; TRBD2 was called by the table and not checked on the DNA. The CDR3 has 12 residues if both end residues are counted. Germline V CDR1 and CDR2: GTSNPN, SVGIG (reference sequence). This CDR3 reads CAWSVASGAWIF.

The chain couples TRBV7-2 to TRBJ1-1, with D perhaps matching TRBD1 (6 bases). The CDR3 consists of 14 residues. The V and J ends lost 1 base and 6 bases respectively, with 12 bases between them. The germline V gene has CDR1 SGHTA and CDR2 FQGNSA. The CDR3 coding sequence is TGTGCCAGCAGCTTAGAGGAGGACAGATCTGAAGCTTTCTTT. Its translation is CASSLEEDRSEAFF. Using reference TRBV7-2 and TRBJ1-1 for the parts outside the CDR3, the full variable domain is GAGVSQSPSNKVTEKGKDVELRCDPISGHTALYWYRQSLGQGLEFLIYFQGNSAPDKSGLPSDRFSAERTGGSVSTLTIQRTQQEDSAVYLCASSLEEDRSEAFFGQGTRLTVV.

This chain uses TRBV18 with TRBJ2-1; D gene uncertain. This CDR3 is 13 amino acids long. V lost 3 bases and J lost 5, with 8 bases in between. Germline V gives CDR1 KGHSH, CDR2 LQKENI. Here the CDR3 reads CASSPPHDNEQFF. The CDR3 DNA reads TGTGCCAGCTCACCCCCCCATGACAATGAGCAGTTCTTC.

The rearrangement joins TRBV7-2 to TRBJ1-1, with 8 bases lining up with TRBD1. V lost 1 base and J lost 2; bases outside the gene matches: 6. Germline V gives CDR1 SGHTA, CDR2 FQGNSA. The CDR3 has 16 amino acids. In nucleotides, the CDR3 is TGTGCCAGCAGCTTAGGCATGACAGGGGTTAACACTGAAGCTTTCTTT. As protein: CASSLGMTGVNTEAFF. The full variable domain, completed using reference TRBV7-2 and TRBJ1-1, is GAGVSQSPSNKVTEKGKDVELRCDPISGHTALYWYRQSLGQGLEFLIYFQGNSAPDKSGLPSDRFSAERTGGSVSTLTIQRTQQEDSAVYLCASSLGMTGVNTEAFFGQGTRLTVV.

J is TRBJ2-3 and V is TRBV9; TRBD2 aligns across 7 bases. The germline gives CDR1 SGDLS, CDR2 YYNGEE. This CDR3 spans 14 amino acids. With 4 bases clipped from V and 2 bases from J, the junction kept 4 bases outside the gene matches. In DNA, the CDR3 is TGTGCCAGCAGCCCTGGACTAGACACAGATACGCAGTATTTT. It translates to CASSPGLDTDTQYF.

The genes are TRBV29-1 and TRBJ2-6; 10 bases are a match to TRBD1. V lost 4 bases to trimming and J lost 4 bases; unmatched junction nucleotides: 10. There are 17 residues in the CDR3. CDR1 SQVTM and CDR2 ANQGSEA come from the germline V gene. The CDR3 is CSVAPGTGESGANVLTF. The CDR3 DNA follows: TGCAGCGTTGCGCCCGGGACAGGGGAGTCAGGGGCCAACGTCCTGACTTTC.

The V call is TRBV15, the J call TRBJ1-2; 7 bases align to TRBD1. Germline V CDR1 and CDR2: LNHNV, YYDKDF (reference sequence). The junction had 7 bases not matched to a gene; V was cut back by 1 base and J by 2 bases. The CDR3 has 16 amino acids. The CDR3 loop is CATSRGRGQMNYGYTF. The DNA of the CDR3 is TGTGCCACCAGCAGAGGGAGGGGACAGATGAACTATGGCTACACCTTC.

This chain joins TRBV29-1 and TRBJ1-1; tentatively, D is TRBD1 (6 bases). Germline CDR1 is SQVTM and CDR2 is ANQGSEA. The CDR3 has 12 amino acids. Trimming took off 6 bases at V and 0 bases at J, with 8 bases between the two ends. The CDR3 bases are TGCAGCGTCGACAGGATGAACACTGAAGCTTTCTTT. As protein: CSVDRMNTEAFF.

V is TRBV28 and J is TRBJ1-2, with TRBD1 matching over 7 bases. The CDR3 length is 15 residues. CDR1 MDHEN and CDR2 SYDVKM come from the germline V gene. Germline trimming cut 5 bases from V and 5 bases from J; bases unmatched to any gene: 11. The CDR3 DNA sequence: TGTGCCAGCAGTCCACCGCAGGGGGTAGGGTATGGCTACACCTTC. It specifies CASSPPQGVGYGYTF.

The CDR3 loop reads CASSIGSAGRVDTQYF. The CDR3 coding sequence is TGTGCCAGTAGTATTGGATCGGCGGGGCGGGTAGATACGCAGTATTTT. The chain couples TRBV19 to TRBJ2-3; D possibly corresponds to TRBD2 (6 bases). The CDR3 extends over 16 amino acids. Germline loops: CDR1 LNHDA, CDR2 SQIVND (reference sequence). Trimming took off 3 bases at V and 5 bases at J, with 18 bases between the two ends.

CDR3 DNA: TGTGCCAGTAGGGTTAGCGGGAGCCCTTACGGATACAATGAGCAGTTCTTC. Its protein product is CASRVSGSPYGYNEQFF. The chain carries TRBV19 and TRBJ2-1; the match to TRBD2 covers 9 bases. The V segment lost 6 bases and the J segment 4 bases; nucleotides outside the gene matches: 13. The CDR3 contains 17 residues. From germline, CDR1 is LNHDA and CDR2 SQIVND (reference sequence).